These 14 T cell receptor beta chains were sequenced from one sample in a study of shared clonotypes between healthy human individuals. Data came from immunoSEQ multiplex PCR; TCRdb stores just in-frame clones and leaves some out. The sample includes over 850,000 clones, 70% to 80% seen only once; the top ten take around 0.6%. Specimen: memory CD4+ T cells from PBMCs. Subset defined: CD45RA-negative fraction. The receptors were gathered from a man aged 18 to 30 in good health. Some clones in this sample may be carry-over from other donors' samples.

In regard to this clone: Other DNA sequences from this sample encode an identical CDR3 as well. CDR3 residues: CASSLVGGNTGELFF. In nucleotides, the CDR3 is TGCGCCAGCAGCTTGGTTGGGGGGAACACCGGGGAGCTGTTTTTT. The rearrangement uses TRBV5-1 and TRBJ2-2; D assignment may be TRBD1 or TRBD2 (5 bases each). The length of the CDR3 is 15 residues. In germline, CDR1 is SGHRS, CDR2 YFSETQ. V lost 0 bases to trimming and J lost 1 base, with 7 bases between them.

The chain combines TRBV12-5 with TRBJ2-2, with D hard to call. V was trimmed by 4 bases and J by 3 bases, leaving 3 bases between them. The length of the CDR3 is 12 residues. From germline, CDR1 is LGHNT and CDR2 FRNRAP. The CDR3 reads CASGSHTGELFF. CDR3 nucleotide sequence: TGTGCTAGTGGTTCACACACCGGGGAGCTGTTTTTT.

This clone appeared a few times. This chain uses TRBV2 with TRBJ1-1, with a weak D call TRBD1 (5 bases). The germline V gene has CDR1 SNHLY and CDR2 FYNNEI. The germline V and J ends were trimmed by 4 bases and 0 bases, with 12 bases remaining between them. This CDR3 comprises 15 residues. The CDR3 bases are TGTGCCAGCAGTGCCGACGCAGGGATGAACACTGAAGCTTTCTTT. It is translated as CASSADAGMNTEAFF.

The rearrangement links TRBV20-1 to TRBJ2-7, with unresolved D. The CDR3 runs 11 residues. Germline values: CDR1 DFQATT, CDR2 SNEGSKA (reference sequence). V was pared by 4 bases and J by 6 bases, with 10 bases between. DNA of the CDR3: TGCAGTGCTATTTTGGTAGGCGAGCAGTACTTC. Its translation is CSAILVGEQYF.

Note on this clone: Other DNA sequences of this sample code for an identical CDR3. The gene calls are TRBV29-1 and TRBJ1-4; D not certain. Trimming removed 3 bases at V and 4 bases at J, with 3 bases between. The CDR3 sequence is 11 residues long. Germline V gene data show CDR1 as SQVTM and CDR2 as ANQGSEA. The CDR3, as DNA: TGCAGCGTTGAGGATAATGAAAAACTGTTTTTT. Translation: CSVEDNEKLFF.

The gene calls are TRBV6-5 and TRBJ2-1; D not certain. V gave up 4 bases and J gave up 3 bases, with 16 bases separating them. The CDR3 has 16 amino acids. Germline CDR1 is MNHEY and CDR2 is SVGAGI. The CDR3 sequence is CASSSTRLGGYNEQFF. The CDR3 DNA follows: TGTGCCAGCAGTTCCACCAGACTTGGTGGCTACAATGAGCAGTTCTTC.

The CDR3 loop reads CASSTGQGLRPYF. CDR3 coding DNA: TGTGCCAGCAGCACGGGACAGGGGCTGCGTCCGTACTTC. V gene TRBV21-1 combines with J gene TRBJ2-7; the table's D call of TRBD1 was not tested on the DNA. TRBV21-1 is assigned pseudogene status. The CDR3 consists of 13 residues.

The J gene is TRBJ2-1, the V gene TRBV12-5; the match to TRBD2 covers 7 bases. V shed 1 base, J shed 7 bases, and the junction held 7 bases outside the gene matches. The germline V gene encodes CDR1 LGHNT and CDR2 FRNRAP. The CDR3 totals 15 residues. The CDR3 loop reads CASGLGLALGNEQFF. The CDR3 DNA follows: TGTGCTAGTGGTTTGGGACTAGCACTCGGGAATGAGCAGTTCTTC.

The V call is TRBV19, the J call TRBJ1-1; possible D gene TRBD1, 6 bases. Deletions cut 5 bases from V and 4 bases from J, with 11 bases between. Germline assignment: CDR1 LNHDA and CDR2 SQIVND (reference sequence). The CDR3 has 13 residues. Here the CDR3 DNA reads TGTGCCAGTAGTGAACAGGGATCCACTGAAGCTTTCTTT. Amino acid sequence: CASSEQGSTEAFF.

J is TRBJ1-5 and V is TRBV28, with no clear D. The CDR3 sequence is 13 residues long. Trimming cost V 6 bases and J 11 bases, with 17 bases left between them. Germline CDR1 reads MDHEN; CDR2 reads SYDVKM. As DNA, the CDR3 is TGTGCCAGCAGCCGCGGGTGGGGATCAGCCCAGCATTTT. Translating it yields CASSRGWGSAQHF.

The gene calls are TRBV11-2 and TRBJ2-3, with TRBD2 matching 7 bases. Per germline, CDR1 SGHAT and CDR2 FQNNGV. With V trimmed by 2 bases and J by 3 bases, 5 bases remained unmatched. This CDR3 region has 15 residues. As DNA, the CDR3 is TGTGCCAGCAGCTTACGGGGCGGGAGTACAGATACGCAGTATTTT. Translated, it gives CASSLRGGSTDTQYF.

The V and J genes are TRBV2 and TRBJ1-5; 7 nucleotides line up with TRBD1. The CDR3 sequence is 14 residues long. Germline V lookup: CDR1 SNHLY, CDR2 FYNNEI. After removal of 5 bases from V and 6 bases from J, the junction contained 7 bases not matched to a gene. Here the CDR3 DNA reads TGTGCCAGCAGTAGACAGGGCTCGGGTCAGCCCCAGCATTTT. Translating it yields CASSRQGSGQPQHF.

J is TRBJ2-1 and V is TRBV7-3; D remains ambiguous. The V and J ends lost 5 bases and 5 bases respectively, with 13 bases between them. CDR3 length equals 14 residues. Germline CDR1 SGHTA, CDR2 FQGTGA. In nucleotides, the CDR3 is TGTGCCAGCAGCCTCGGTTGGGGAAACAATGAGCAGTTCTTC. It codes for CASSLGWGNNEQFF.

This clone was detected only once. The V gene is TRBV7-2, the J gene TRBJ2-4; D assignment may be TRBD1 or TRBD2 (5 bases each). This CDR3 has 14 residues. Deletions cut 3 bases from V and 7 bases from J, with 13 bases between. In germline, CDR1 is SGHTA, CDR2 FQGNSA. As DNA, the CDR3 is TGTGCCAGCAGCTTCAGGGATGGCGGGAACATTCAGTACTTC. This sequence encodes CASSFRDGGNIQYF.